These 8 T cell receptor beta chains came from one sample sequenced in a study of blood T cell repertoires in COVID-19. Assay: immunoSEQ multiplex PCR; the TCRdb copy retains only in-frame clones and omits some. Of roughly 500,000 clones listed, approximately 89% are singletons. The specimen was peripheral blood. The receptor set was obtained from a man between 18 and 29 years old with COVID-19, enrolled during active disease.

This clone was counted between two and nine times. The chain combines TRBV25-1 with TRBJ1-5; 9 positions match TRBD1. The V gene end was trimmed by 2 bases and the J gene end by 5 bases; junction bases not matched to a gene: 10. Germline V CDR1 and CDR2: MGHDK, SYGVNS. The CDR3 runs 17 residues. The CDR3 region has the DNA TGTGCCAGCAGTGAAACCTCGGGACAGGGAAGCGATCAGCCCCAGCATTTT. It yields the protein CASSETSGQGSDQPQHF.

The rearrangement links TRBV5-4 to TRBJ1-5; D possibly corresponds to TRBD1 (6 bases). Trimming took 6 bases from V and 5 from J, leaving 18 bases between them. The CDR3 contains 15 residues. Per the germline V gene, CDR1 is SGHNT and CDR2 is YYREEE (reference sequence). The CDR3 DNA reads TGTGCCAGCATTCCCCCACAGGGTAGGGATCAGCCCCAGCATTTT. Translated: CASIPPQGRDQPQHF.

This chain connects TRBV5-4 to TRBJ2-2, with 9 bases lining up with TRBD1. This CDR3 is built from 16 residues. In germline, CDR1 is SGHNT, CDR2 YYREEE (reference sequence). V dropped 4 bases and J dropped 1; count of bases not matched to a gene: 5. The CDR3 nucleotides are TGTGCCAGCAGCGCCAGACAGGGGGTGAACACCGGGGAGCTGTTTTTT. It encodes CASSARQGVNTGELFF.

This chain connects TRBV7-9 to TRBJ2-7; 7 positions agree with TRBD2. The CDR3 extends over 15 amino acids. The V gene end was trimmed by 8 bases and the J gene end by 6 bases; junction bases not matched to a gene: 16. Per the germline V gene, CDR1 is SEHNR and CDR2 is FQNEAQ (reference sequence). DNA of the CDR3: TGTGCCAGCGGGCCCGGACTAGGCCCTAATGCCGAGCAGTACTTC. This codes for CASGPGLGPNAEQYF.

J is TRBJ2-1 and V is TRBV5-6; tentatively, D is TRBD2 (5 bases). The length of the CDR3 is 18 residues. Germline lookup yields CDR1 SGHDT and CDR2 YYEEEE. V was cut by 0 bases and J by 0 bases, with 16 bases left in between. CDR3 sequence: CASSLASGLISSYNEQFF. In DNA form, the CDR3 reads TGTGCCAGCAGCTTGGCAAGCGGACTTATCAGCTCCTACAATGAGCAGTTCTTC. Using reference TRBV5-6 and TRBJ2-1 for the parts outside the CDR3, the full variable domain is DAGVTQSPTHLIKTRGQQVTLRCSPKSGHDTVSWYQQALGQGPQFIFQYYEEEERQRGNFPDRFSGHQFPNYSSELNVNALLLGDSALYLCASSLASGLISSYNEQFFGPGTRLTVL.

The chain joins TRBV2 to TRBJ2-1, with 7 positions matching TRBD1. Germline values: CDR1 SNHLY, CDR2 FYNNEI. V dropped 2 bases and J dropped 8; count of bases not matched to a gene: 9. This CDR3 region has 15 residues. CDR3 in amino acids: CASSELGTVAHEQFF. CDR3 nucleotides: TGTGCCAGCAGTGAATTAGGGACAGTTGCCCATGAGCAGTTCTTC.

This clone was recorded only once. The chain links TRBV2 to TRBJ1-1; 8 bases line up with TRBD1. The CDR3 covers 14 residues. V shed 1 base, J shed 12 bases, and the junction held 10 bases outside the gene matches. Looked up from germline, CDR1 is SNHLY and CDR2 is FYNNEI. The CDR3 nucleotides read TGTGCCAGCAGTGAAGAGACAGGGGCTGGGTATTCTTTCTTT. It specifies CASSEETGAGYSFF.

The V call is TRBV10-3, the J call TRBJ2-7; 11 nucleotides align to TRBD2. The CDR3 loop spans 14 amino acids. The V gene end was trimmed by 4 bases and the J gene end by 5 bases; junction bases not matched to a gene: 4. Germline lookup yields CDR1 ENHRY and CDR2 SYGVKD. CDR3 DNA: TGTGCCATCAGTGCCGGACTAGCGGGTGACGAGCAGTACTTC. Protein: CAISAGLAGDEQYF.